Below are 5 T cell receptor beta chains sequenced from a single sample in a study of OX40 agonist ivuxolimab in advanced cancers. The method was immunoSEQ multiplex PCR; TCRdb's version includes in-frame clones alone and lacks a portion of them. The table shows 44,000 or so clones, with 79% occurring only once. The material was CD4+ or CD8+ T cells sorted from blood, obtained in a trial of the OX40 agonist ivuxolimab. The receptor set was obtained from an adult with an advanced solid tumor such as melanoma, head and neck, liver or kidney cancer.

The genes are TRBV6-6 and TRBJ1-5; possibly TRBD1 for D (5 bases). This CDR3 has 15 residues. The germline CDR1 and CDR2 sequences are MNHNY and SVGAGI (reference sequence). The V end lost 4 bases, the J end lost 0 bases, and 10 bases lay between the germline ends. This chain's CDR3 is CASSSRGGSNQPQHF. For the CDR3, the DNA is TGTGCCAGCAGTTCCCGGGGGGGTAGCAATCAGCCCCAGCATTTT.

Only one count was recorded for this clone. The gene calls are TRBV19 and TRBJ1-5, with 7 bases lining up with TRBD1. The CDR3 totals 15 residues. Unmatched junction bases numbered 4, after V lost 5 bases and J lost 0 bases. Germline V gene data show CDR1 as LNHDA and CDR2 as SQIVND (reference sequence). The CDR3 spells CASSPGQYSNQPQHF. CDR3 sequence (DNA): TGTGCCAGTAGTCCGGGACAGTATAGCAATCAGCCCCAGCATTTT.

The chain joins TRBV19 to TRBJ1-4; D is uncertain. V lost 4 bases and J lost 2, with 14 bases in between. CDR3 length: 16 amino acids. CDR1 and CDR2 (germline): LNHDA, SQIVND (reference sequence). The CDR3 coding sequence is TGTGCCAGTAGTAATGGGCTCCGCGGGACTAATGAAAAACTGTTTTTT. Amino acid sequence: CASSNGLRGTNEKLFF.

The V call is TRBV2, the J call TRBJ2-1, with 7 bases that match TRBD1. Germline loops: CDR1 SNHLY, CDR2 FYNNEI. CDR3 length equals 15 residues. Trimming cost V 6 bases and J 4 bases; bases outside gene matches: 9. The DNA for the CDR3 is TGTGCCAGCAGGGGACCGGGACAGCAGTACAATGAGCAGTTCTTC. Protein product: CASRGPGQQYNEQFF.

The chain is built from TRBV7-2 and TRBJ2-1, with TRBD1 as a possible D gene (5 bases). This CDR3 comprises 14 residues. Germline CDR1 SGHTA, CDR2 FQGNSA. V was cut by 1 base and J by 8 bases, with 12 bases left in between. The CDR3 nucleotides read TGTGCCAGCAGCTTAGGTGTCAGGGTCGATGAGCAGTTCTTC. Its translation is CASSLGVRVDEQFF.